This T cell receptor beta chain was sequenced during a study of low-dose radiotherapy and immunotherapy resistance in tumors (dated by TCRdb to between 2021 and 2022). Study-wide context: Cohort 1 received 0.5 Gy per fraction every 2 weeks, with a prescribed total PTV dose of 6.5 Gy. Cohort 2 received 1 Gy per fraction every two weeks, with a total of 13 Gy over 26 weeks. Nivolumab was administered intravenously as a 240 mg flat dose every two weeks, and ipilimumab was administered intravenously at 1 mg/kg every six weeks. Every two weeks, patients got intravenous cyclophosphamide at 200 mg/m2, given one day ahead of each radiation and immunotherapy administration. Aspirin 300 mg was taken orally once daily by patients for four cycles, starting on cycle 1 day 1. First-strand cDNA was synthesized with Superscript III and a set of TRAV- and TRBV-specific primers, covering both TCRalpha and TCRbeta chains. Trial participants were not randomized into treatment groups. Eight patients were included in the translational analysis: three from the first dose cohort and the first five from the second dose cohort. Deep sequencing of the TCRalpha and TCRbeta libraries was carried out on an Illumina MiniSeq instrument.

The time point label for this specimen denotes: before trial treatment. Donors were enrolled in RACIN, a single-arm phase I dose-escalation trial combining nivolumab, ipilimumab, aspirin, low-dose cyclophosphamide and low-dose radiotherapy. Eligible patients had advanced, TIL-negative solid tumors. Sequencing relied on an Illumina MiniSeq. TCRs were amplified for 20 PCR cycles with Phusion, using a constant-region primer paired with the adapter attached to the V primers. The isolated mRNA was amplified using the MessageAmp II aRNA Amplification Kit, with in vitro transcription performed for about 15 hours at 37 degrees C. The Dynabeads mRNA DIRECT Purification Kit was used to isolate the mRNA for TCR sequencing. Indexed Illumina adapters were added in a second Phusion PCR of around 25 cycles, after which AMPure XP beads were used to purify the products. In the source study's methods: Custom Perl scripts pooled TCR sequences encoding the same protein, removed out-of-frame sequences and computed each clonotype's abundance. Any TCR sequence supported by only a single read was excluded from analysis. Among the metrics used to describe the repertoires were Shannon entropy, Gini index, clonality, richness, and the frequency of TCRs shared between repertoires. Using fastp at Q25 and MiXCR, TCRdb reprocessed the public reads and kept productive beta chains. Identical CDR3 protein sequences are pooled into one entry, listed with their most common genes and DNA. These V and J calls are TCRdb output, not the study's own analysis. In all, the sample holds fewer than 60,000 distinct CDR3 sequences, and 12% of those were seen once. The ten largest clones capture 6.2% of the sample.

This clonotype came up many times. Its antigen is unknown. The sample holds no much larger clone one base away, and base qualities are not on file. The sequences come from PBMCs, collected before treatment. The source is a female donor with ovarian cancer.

At the DNA level, the sequence is TGCGCCAGCAGCTTGGGCCACACAGATACGCAGTATTTT. It codes for CASSLGHTDTQYF. Recombination linked TRBV5-1 to TRBJ2-3; the D gene lacks a confident call. In the germline V gene, CDR1 corresponds to SGHRS and CDR2 to YFSETQ. The CDR3 has 13 amino acids, counting the end cysteine and phenylalanine. Only the CDR3 DNA stays, 39 bases, in frame from base 1. A distance of 4 bases separates the germline ends of V and J, which lose 0 bases and 2 bases respectively.